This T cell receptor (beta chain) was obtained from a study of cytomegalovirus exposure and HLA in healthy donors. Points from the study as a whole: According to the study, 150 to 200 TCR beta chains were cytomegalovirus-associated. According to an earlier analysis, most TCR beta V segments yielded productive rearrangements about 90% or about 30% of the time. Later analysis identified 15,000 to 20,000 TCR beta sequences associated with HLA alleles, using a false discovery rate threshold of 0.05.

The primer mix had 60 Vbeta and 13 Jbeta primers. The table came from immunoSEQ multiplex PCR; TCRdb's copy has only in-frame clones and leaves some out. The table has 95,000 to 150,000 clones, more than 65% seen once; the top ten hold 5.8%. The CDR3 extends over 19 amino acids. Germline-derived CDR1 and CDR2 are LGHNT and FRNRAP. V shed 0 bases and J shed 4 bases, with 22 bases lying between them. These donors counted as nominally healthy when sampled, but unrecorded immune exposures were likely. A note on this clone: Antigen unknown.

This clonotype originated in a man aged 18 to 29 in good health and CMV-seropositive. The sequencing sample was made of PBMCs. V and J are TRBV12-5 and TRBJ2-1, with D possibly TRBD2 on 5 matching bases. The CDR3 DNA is TGTGCTAGTGGTTTGGTACCCAACCTGAATAGCGCCCCTTACAATGAGCAGTTCTTC. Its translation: CASGLVPNLNSAPYNEQFF.